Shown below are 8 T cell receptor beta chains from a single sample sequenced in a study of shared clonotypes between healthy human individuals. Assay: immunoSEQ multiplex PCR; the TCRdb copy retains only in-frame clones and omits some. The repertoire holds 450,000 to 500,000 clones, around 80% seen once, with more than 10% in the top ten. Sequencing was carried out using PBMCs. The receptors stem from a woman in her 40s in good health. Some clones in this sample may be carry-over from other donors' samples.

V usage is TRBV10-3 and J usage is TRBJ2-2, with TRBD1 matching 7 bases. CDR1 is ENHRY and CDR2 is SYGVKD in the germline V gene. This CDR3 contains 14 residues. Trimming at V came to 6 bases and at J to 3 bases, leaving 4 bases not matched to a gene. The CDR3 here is CAIRTGMDTGELFF. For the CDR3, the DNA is TGTGCCATCAGGACAGGGATGGACACCGGGGAGCTGTTTTTT.

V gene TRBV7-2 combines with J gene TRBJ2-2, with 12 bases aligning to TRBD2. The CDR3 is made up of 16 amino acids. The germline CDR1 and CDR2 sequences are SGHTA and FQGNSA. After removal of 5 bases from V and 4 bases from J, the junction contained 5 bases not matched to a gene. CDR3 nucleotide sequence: TGTGCCAGCAGCCCAGGACTAGCGGGGTCCACCGGGGAGCTGTTTTTT. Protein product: CASSPGLAGSTGELFF.

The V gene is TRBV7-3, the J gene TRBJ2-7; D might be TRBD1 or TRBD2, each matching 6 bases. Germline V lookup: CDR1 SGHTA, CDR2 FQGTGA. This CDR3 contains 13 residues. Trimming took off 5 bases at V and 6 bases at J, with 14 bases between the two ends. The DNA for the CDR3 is TGTGCCAGCAGCCAAGGGGGACTTTCCGAGCAGTACTTC. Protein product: CASSQGGLSEQYF.

In nucleotides, the CDR3 is TGTGCCAGCAGTGCAGGACAGGCTTCCGAGCAGTACTTC. Its translation: CASSAGQASEQYF. The chain carries TRBV7-3 and TRBJ2-7, with 7 bases lining up with TRBD1. Germline CDR1 reads SGHTA; CDR2 reads FQGTGA. Trimming took 6 bases from V and 6 from J; bases not matched to a gene: 8. The CDR3 loop spans 13 amino acids. The full variable domain, rest sourced from reference TRBV7-3 and TRBJ2-7, is GAGVSQTPSNKVTEKGKYVELRCDPISGHTALYWYRQSLGQGPEFLIYFQGTGAADDSGLPNDRFFAVRPEGSVSTLKIQRTERGDSAVYLCASSAGQASEQYFGPGTRLTVT.

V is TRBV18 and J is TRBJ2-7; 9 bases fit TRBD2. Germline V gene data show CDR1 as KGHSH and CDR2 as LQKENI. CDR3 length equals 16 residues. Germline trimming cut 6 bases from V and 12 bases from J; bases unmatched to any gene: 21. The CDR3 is CASSPAPKREVVGGYF. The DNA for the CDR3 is TGTGCCAGCTCGCCCGCCCCGAAGCGGGAGGTCGTCGGTGGGTACTTC.

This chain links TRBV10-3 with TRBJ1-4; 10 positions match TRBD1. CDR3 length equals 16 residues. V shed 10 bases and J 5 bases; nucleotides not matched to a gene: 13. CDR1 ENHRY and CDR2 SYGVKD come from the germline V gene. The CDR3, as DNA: TGTGCCAGTAGCTCGGGACAGGGGCGAGAGAATGAAAAACTGTTTTTT. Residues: CASSSGQGRENEKLFF.

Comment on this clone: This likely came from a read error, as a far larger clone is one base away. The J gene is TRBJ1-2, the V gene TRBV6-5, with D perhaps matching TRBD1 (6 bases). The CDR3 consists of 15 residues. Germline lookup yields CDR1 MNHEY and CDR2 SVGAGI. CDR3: CASSPSPTGHYGYTF. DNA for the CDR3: TGTGCCAGCAGTCCAAGCCCCACAGGGCACTACGGCTACACCTTC.

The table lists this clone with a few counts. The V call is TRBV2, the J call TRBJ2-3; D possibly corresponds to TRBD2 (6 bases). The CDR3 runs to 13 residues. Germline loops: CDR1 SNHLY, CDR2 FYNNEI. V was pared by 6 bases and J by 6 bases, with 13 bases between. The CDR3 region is CASRDYGRDTQYF. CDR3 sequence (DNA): TGTGCCAGCAGGGACTATGGCCGGGATACGCAGTATTTT.